This TCR beta chain is from a study of cytomegalovirus exposure and HLA in healthy donors. Primers included in the PCR were 60 Vbeta and 13 Jbeta primers. Only in-frame clones appear in the TCRdb table, and some are missing; sequencing was by immunoSEQ multiplex PCR. Its clone listing holds 100,000 or so clones. V lost 8 bases and J 0 bases, leaving 9 bases between the germline ends. Germline loops: CDR1 ENHRY, CDR2 SYGVKD. CDR3 length equals 13 residues. The rearrangement joins TRBV10-3 to TRBJ2-3; a possible D gene is TRBD2 (7 bases). The sample taken for sequencing was PBMCs. The origin of this receptor is a woman aged 25-40 years in good health and CMV-seronegative. The CDR3: CAIGGASTDTQYF. CDR3 DNA sequence: TGTGCCATCGGGGGGGCTAGCACAGATACGCAGTATTTT.